These 25 T cell receptor beta chains were all obtained from the same sample, sequenced in a study of CD8+ T cells in alopecia areata. Sequencing relied on a cDNA template that was reverse transcribed from extracted RNA. TCRdb keeps only in-frame clones here, not all; method: immunoSEQ multiplex PCR. Of approximately 99,000 clones listed, 59% are singletons. The sequencing input was CD8+ T cells sorted from blood. These receptors originate from a human donor in good health.

The chain has TRBV7-9 and TRBJ2-5, with unresolved D. This CDR3 comprises 14 residues. V was cut by 1 base and J by 2 bases, with 8 bases left in between. CDR1 and CDR2 (germline): SEHNR, FQNEAQ (reference sequence). CDR3 protein: CASSLVQQQETQYF. In DNA form, the CDR3 reads TGTGCCAGCAGCTTAGTACAGCAACAAGAGACCCAGTACTTC. Full variable domain (outside the CDR3, taken from reference TRBV7-9 and TRBJ2-5): DTGVSQNPRHKITKRGQNVTFRCDPISEHNRLYWYRQTLGQGPEFLTYFQNEAQLEKSRLLSDRFSAERPKGSFSTLEIQRTEQGDSAMYLCASSLVQQQETQYFGPGTRLLVL.

The rearrangement links TRBV25-1 to TRBJ2-6; D gene ambiguous. This CDR3 comprises 13 residues. Germline lookup yields CDR1 MGHDK and CDR2 SYGVNS. Trimming pared 1 base from V and 4 bases from J, leaving 2 bases between. The CDR3 loop reads CASSESGANVLTF. The DNA of the CDR3 is TGTGCCAGCAGTGAATCCGGGGCCAACGTCCTGACTTTC.

The chain uses TRBV18 and TRBJ2-1; D may be TRBD1 (5 bases). The V gene's germline CDR1 is KGHSH and CDR2 LQKENI. This CDR3 contains 15 residues. Trimming removed 6 bases from V and 4 bases from J, with 16 bases in between. The CDR3 nucleotides are TGTGCCAGCTCGCAGGGCCAAGGTTGGTACAATGAGCAGTTCTTC. Translating it yields CASSQGQGWYNEQFF.

On this clone itself: With only one base between it and a far larger clone, this is likely a read error. The chain combines TRBV5-4 with TRBJ1-2; D possibly corresponds to TRBD1 (6 bases). Trimming took 4 bases from V and 1 from J, leaving 14 bases between them. Per the germline V gene, CDR1 is SGHNT and CDR2 is YYREEE (reference sequence). The CDR3 spans 15 residues. The CDR3 region has the DNA TGTGCCAGCAGCCAAGAACCGGACAGTAACTATGGCTACACCTTC. As protein: CASSQEPDSNYGYTF.

This clone was observed a handful of times. The chain uses TRBV6-1 and TRBJ2-1, with 8 bases matching TRBD2. The CDR3 contains 15 residues. The trim removed 8 bases at V and 6 bases at J, leaving 12 bases unmatched. Germline CDR1 and CDR2: MNHNS and SASEGT. Here the CDR3 DNA reads TGTGCCAGCCTAAACAGCCCGGGGGGGGCCAATGAGCAGTTCTTC. It codes for CASLNSPGGANEQFF.

The chain is built from TRBV6-5 and TRBJ1-5, with unresolved D. CDR3 length: 13 amino acids. Germline values: CDR1 MNHEY, CDR2 SVGAGI. The V and J ends lost 2 bases and 4 bases respectively, with 6 bases between them. The CDR3 sequence is CASSYAENQPQHF. The DNA of the CDR3 is TGTGCCAGCAGTTACGCGGAGAATCAGCCCCAGCATTTT.

The genes are TRBV5-6 and TRBJ2-5; unclear D gene. CDR1 is SGHDT and CDR2 is YYEEEE in the germline V gene. Trimming removed 4 bases from V and 0 bases from J, with 7 bases in between. This CDR3 spans 13 amino acids. Written as DNA, the CDR3 is TGTGCCAGCAGCCCGGAGTACCAAGAGACCCAGTACTTC. Translating gives CASSPEYQETQYF.

This clone has a handful of counts. The V gene is TRBV7-6, the J gene TRBJ2-3; D is unresolved. This CDR3 has 13 residues. Looked up from germline, CDR1 is SGHVS and CDR2 is FNYEAQ. The V end was cut by 1 base, the J end by 4 bases, with 6 bases between. CDR3 sequence reads: CASSLGSADTQYF. In DNA, the CDR3 is TGTGCCAGCAGCTTAGGTTCAGCAGATACGCAGTATTTT.

V gene TRBV6-5 combines with J gene TRBJ2-3; 11 nucleotides agree with TRBD1. The CDR3 consists of 14 residues. The V gene's germline CDR1 is MNHEY and CDR2 SVGAGI. J lost 5 bases, V lost 5 bases, and 3 bases had no gene match. The CDR3 DNA reads TGTGCCAGCAGTGAGGGGACAGGGGGAGATACGCAGTATTTT. Translated, it gives CASSEGTGGDTQYF.

The chain joins TRBV29-1 to TRBJ2-5; D remains unclear. Germline V lookup: CDR1 SQVTM, CDR2 ANQGSEA. V was trimmed by 0 bases and J by 7 bases, leaving 6 bases between them. The CDR3 has 11 residues. The DNA of the CDR3 is TGCAGCGTTGAAGAGGGGTGGACCCAGTACTTC. Its protein is CSVEEGWTQYF.

The chain employs TRBV19 and TRBJ1-5; D possibly corresponds to TRBD1 (5 bases). CDR3 length equals 13 residues. Between the trimmed V and J ends, which lost 7 bases and 4 bases, there was a span of 11 bases. Germline V gene data show CDR1 as LNHDA and CDR2 as SQIVND (reference sequence). CDR3 nucleotide sequence: TGTGCCAGTATGCGGGACCCGAATCAGCCCCAGCATTTT. Encoded protein: CASMRDPNQPQHF.

The DNA for the CDR3 is TGTGCCAGCAGCCCGGGACAGGGACCCTACAATGAGCAGTTCTTC. As protein: CASSPGQGPYNEQFF. V usage is TRBV11-2 and J usage is TRBJ2-1, with 9 bases aligning to TRBD1. With 5 bases clipped from V and 2 bases from J, the junction kept 4 bases outside the gene matches. This CDR3 has 15 amino acids. Germline V lookup: CDR1 SGHAT, CDR2 FQNNGV.

The rearrangement joins TRBV7-8 to TRBJ2-1, with 8 bases fitting TRBD2. Germline assignment: CDR1 SGHVS and CDR2 FQNEAQ. The trim removed 5 bases at V and 3 bases at J, leaving 6 bases unmatched. The CDR3 sequence is 15 residues long. CDR3 coding DNA: TGTGCCAGCAGCCCATCTAGCGGGCTCTACAATGAGCAGTTCTTC. Translation gives CASSPSSGLYNEQFF.

This chain uses TRBV7-3 with TRBJ2-5; D gene unclear. Germline V CDR1 and CDR2: SGHTA, FQGTGA. With 5 bases removed from V and 4 bases from J, the gap between germline ends came to 23 bases. The CDR3 loop spans 17 amino acids. The CDR3 loop is CASSLGFRAPTAETQYF. CDR3 DNA sequence: TGTGCCAGCAGCCTCGGTTTTCGGGCCCCCACGGCAGAGACCCAGTACTTC.

To note about this clone: The sample carries other DNA sequences with the same CDR3. The chain employs TRBV6-1 and TRBJ2-2; D assignment may be TRBD1 or TRBD2 (5 bases each). The CDR3 loop spans 15 amino acids. With 3 bases removed from V and 3 bases from J, the gap between germline ends came to 11 bases. The germline V gene has CDR1 MNHNS and CDR2 SASEGT. The CDR3, as DNA: TGTGCCAGCAGTGAGGGGACCGGCGACACCGGGGAGCTGTTTTTT. Protein: CASSEGTGDTGELFF.

This chain joins TRBV7-2 and TRBJ2-3, with 10 bases that match TRBD2. Germline assignment: CDR1 SGHTA and CDR2 FQGNSA. Trimming removed 5 bases from V and 0 bases from J; junction bases left unmatched: 11. The CDR3 is 18 amino acids. CDR3 residues: CASSEDLAGAYSTDTQYF. The CDR3 DNA follows: TGTGCCAGCAGCGAGGACCTAGCGGGGGCCTATAGCACAGATACGCAGTATTTT.

This clone was detected many times. The V gene is TRBV4-2, the J gene TRBJ2-7; D unresolved. The CDR3 length is 13 residues. The germline CDR1 and CDR2 sequences are LGHNA and YNFKEQ. Trimming took off 0 bases at V and 5 bases at J, with 8 bases between the two ends. The CDR3 DNA is TGTGCCAGCAGCCAAGAGACCCAAAACGAGCAGTACTTC. As protein: CASSQETQNEQYF.

This clone came up a few times. This chain's CDR3 is CASSLGRAHSPRYNEQFF. In nucleotides, the CDR3 is TGTGCCAGCAGCTTAGGAAGAGCCCACTCACCTCGATACAATGAGCAGTTCTTC. V usage is TRBV7-9 and J usage is TRBJ2-1; D remains ambiguous. V lost 1 base, J lost 4 bases, and 20 bases lay in between. The CDR3 length is 18 residues. The germline V gene encodes CDR1 SEHNR and CDR2 FQNEAQ (reference sequence).

This sequence joins TRBV6-5 and TRBJ2-2; D unresolved. V was pared by 2 bases and J by 2 bases, with 9 bases between. Per the germline V gene, CDR1 is MNHEY and CDR2 is SVGAGI. This CDR3 has 15 amino acids. The CDR3 reads CASSYSVSNTGELFF. In DNA form, the CDR3 reads TGTGCCAGCAGTTACAGCGTCAGCAACACCGGGGAGCTGTTTTTT.

This chain links TRBV4-1 with TRBJ2-1, with 12 bases aligning to TRBD2. The CDR3 is made up of 15 amino acids. The germline V gene encodes CDR1 MGHRA and CDR2 YSYEKL. V shed 3 bases and J 12 bases; nucleotides not matched to a gene: 9. CDR3 sequence (DNA): TGCGCCAGCAGCCAGGCTAGCGGGGGGGCTGACGTGCAGTTCTTC. Its translation is CASSQASGGADVQFF.

This clone occurred a few times. The V gene is TRBV7-9, the J gene TRBJ2-7, with TRBD1 as a possible D gene (5 bases). The CDR3 runs 15 residues. Germline CDR1 reads SEHNR; CDR2 reads FQNEAQ (reference sequence). Trimming shortened V by 4 bases and J by 1 base, and 14 bases separated the two germline ends. DNA for the CDR3: TGTGCCAGCAGCTATGCAGGGATTGGGTCCTACGAGCAGTACTTC. Amino acid sequence: CASSYAGIGSYEQYF.

The sample holds a few counts of this clone. This chain connects TRBV7-9 to TRBJ2-4; either TRBD1 or TRBD2 may fit D (6 bases each). Germline CDR1 SEHNR, CDR2 FQNEAQ (reference sequence). The CDR3 loop spans 16 amino acids. Trimming removed 5 bases from V and 0 bases from J, with 14 bases in between. DNA of the CDR3: TGTGCCAGCAGCCCTGGGGGGCCAATAGCCAAAAACATTCAGTACTTC. Amino acid sequence: CASSPGGPIAKNIQYF.

This clone was counted between two and nine times. The chain has TRBV12-5 and TRBJ2-2; D is ambiguous. The germline V and J ends were trimmed by 1 base and 5 bases, with 2 bases remaining between them. CDR1 and CDR2 (germline): LGHNT, FRNRAP. This CDR3 is 12 amino acids long. CDR3 DNA sequence: TGTGCTAGTGGTTTGGATACCGGGGAGCTGTTTTTT. Its protein product is CASGLDTGELFF.

The rearrangement links TRBV2 to TRBJ2-3; TRBD1 matches 8 bases. V lost 2 bases and J lost 4; bases outside the gene matches: 8. There are 16 residues in the CDR3. Looked up from germline, CDR1 is SNHLY and CDR2 is FYNNEI. CDR3 amino acids: CASSEYVDRASDTQYF. CDR3 coding DNA: TGTGCCAGCAGTGAATATGTGGACAGGGCCTCAGATACGCAGTATTTT.

This chain uses TRBV29-1 with TRBJ2-1; 7 bases map to TRBD1. CDR1 and CDR2 from the germline V gene are SQVTM and ANQGSEA. The J segment lost 7 bases and the V segment lost 5 bases, leaving 14 bases of the junction unmatched. The CDR3 runs to 15 residues. The CDR3 spells CSVISGTARGNEQFF. For the CDR3, the DNA is TGCAGCGTTATCTCCGGGACAGCCCGGGGAAATGAGCAGTTCTTC.